A selection of T cell receptor beta chains follows, all from one sample in a study of blood T cell repertoires in COVID-19. The data were produced by immunoSEQ multiplex PCR, yet TCRdb's version contains in-frame clones alone and is incomplete. This table holds 97,000 or so clones, approximately 82% found once. Sequenced sample: peripheral blood. These receptors came from a man between 65 and 85 years old with acute or convalescent COVID-19. Each CDR3 is given with its conserved first and last residue. Fields, in order: J gene, D gene, clone size, V gene, CDR3 DNA, CDR3 protein. D genes are given only for firm matches. Rows give clone size only sometimes, using once, few, many, or a class for an expanded clone.

j_call: TRBJ2-1; d_call: -; clone_size: -; v_call: TRBV14; cdr3_nt: TGTGCCAGCAGCTCGGTACTAAGCTCCTACAATGAGCAGTTCTTC; cdr3_aa: CASSSVLSSYNEQFF
j_call: TRBJ1-1; d_call: TRBD1; clone_size: -; v_call: TRBV15; cdr3_nt: TGTGCCACCAGCAGCGGACAGGGGGGGCTCGGCACTGAAGCTTTCTTT; cdr3_aa: CATSSGQGGLGTEAFF
j_call: TRBJ2-4; d_call: -; clone_size: -; v_call: TRBV11-1; cdr3_nt: TGTGCCAGCAGCGGGACATTAGCCAAAAACATTCAGTACTTC; cdr3_aa: CASSGTLAKNIQYF
j_call: TRBJ1-2; d_call: -; clone_size: -; v_call: TRBV18; cdr3_nt: TGTGCCAGCTCACGTCCCGGGACAAAGTATGGCTACACCTTC; cdr3_aa: CASSRPGTKYGYTF
j_call: TRBJ2-1; d_call: TRBD2; clone_size: -; v_call: TRBV11-3; cdr3_nt: TGTGCCAGCAGCGCTAGCGGGAGGAGGGACAATGAGCAGTTCTTC; cdr3_aa: CASSASGRRDNEQFF
j_call: TRBJ1-5; d_call: -; clone_size: -; v_call: TRBV28; cdr3_nt: TGTGCCAGCAGAGGCGGAGGCAATCAGCCCCAGCATTTT; cdr3_aa: CASRGGGNQPQHF
j_call: TRBJ1-4; d_call: TRBD1; clone_size: -; v_call: TRBV18; cdr3_nt: TGTGCCAGCTCACCCCTTCCGGACAGGCGTGAAAAACTGTTTTTT; cdr3_aa: CASSPLPDRREKLFF
j_call: TRBJ1-2; d_call: TRBD1; clone_size: -; v_call: TRBV28; cdr3_nt: TGTGCCAGCAGGTCCGACAGGGGTAGCTATGGCTACACCTTC; cdr3_aa: CASRSDRGSYGYTF
j_call: TRBJ2-7; d_call: TRBD2; clone_size: once; v_call: TRBV10-1; cdr3_nt: TGCGCCAGCAGCCCGGGACTAGCGTCCCACGAGCAGTACTTC; cdr3_aa: CASSPGLASHEQYF
j_call: TRBJ2-7; d_call: TRBD1; clone_size: -; v_call: TRBV10-3; cdr3_nt: TGTGCCATCAGTGGGGACAGGGGCTACGAGCAGTACTTC; cdr3_aa: CAISGDRGYEQYF
j_call: TRBJ2-1; d_call: TRBD2; clone_size: -; v_call: TRBV20-1; cdr3_nt: TGCAGTGCTAGTAGGGCTAGCGGGTACAATGAGCAGTTCTTC; cdr3_aa: CSASRASGYNEQFF
j_call: TRBJ2-1; d_call: TRBD2; clone_size: -; v_call: TRBV7-9; cdr3_nt: TGTGCCAGCAGCTGGGCTAGCGGGGGGTCTCGCGGGCAGTTCTTC; cdr3_aa: CASSWASGGSRGQFF
j_call: TRBJ2-3; d_call: TRBD2; clone_size: -; v_call: TRBV7-8; cdr3_nt: TGTGCCAGCAGCCCCCCTCCTACCGGACTAGCGGGAACAGATACGCAGTATTTT; cdr3_aa: CASSPPPTGLAGTDTQYF
j_call: TRBJ1-2; d_call: -; clone_size: -; v_call: TRBV9; cdr3_nt: TGTGCCAGCAGCGTAGGGCAAAATAACTATGGCTACACCTTC; cdr3_aa: CASSVGQNNYGYTF
j_call: TRBJ2-3; d_call: -; clone_size: -; v_call: TRBV7-2; cdr3_nt: TGTGCCAGCAGCCGCGGACAGAACACAGATACGCAGTATTTT; cdr3_aa: CASSRGQNTDTQYF
j_call: TRBJ2-2; d_call: TRBD1; clone_size: -; v_call: TRBV7-9; cdr3_nt: TGTGCCAGCAGACAGACAGGGACCGGGGAGCTGTTTTTT; cdr3_aa: CASRQTGTGELFF
j_call: TRBJ2-1; d_call: TRBD2; clone_size: -; v_call: TRBV28; cdr3_nt: TGTGCCAGCAGCGTCGGCGCTAGCGGCGTTTTCGAGCAGTTCTTC; cdr3_aa: CASSVGASGVFEQFF
j_call: TRBJ2-7; d_call: -; clone_size: -; v_call: TRBV4-3; cdr3_nt: TGCGCCAGCAGCCGCGATTTAGCCTTGCCTGCCTACGAGCAGTACTTC; cdr3_aa: CASSRDLALPAYEQYF
j_call: TRBJ2-3; d_call: TRBD2; clone_size: -; v_call: TRBV7-2; cdr3_nt: TGTGCCAGCAGTCTCGGACTAGATGCAGATACGCAGTATTTT; cdr3_aa: CASSLGLDADTQYF
j_call: TRBJ2-1; d_call: -; clone_size: -; v_call: TRBV28; cdr3_nt: TGTGCCAGCAGTCCAACCCTCACTAGCCTTACCTACAATGAGCAGTTCTTC; cdr3_aa: CASSPTLTSLTYNEQFF
j_call: TRBJ2-2; d_call: -; clone_size: -; v_call: TRBV5-1; cdr3_nt: TGCGCCAGCAGCTCTACTCAGGGTTTCACCGGGGAGCTGTTTTTT; cdr3_aa: CASSSTQGFTGELFF
j_call: TRBJ1-5; d_call: -; clone_size: -; v_call: TRBV7-9; cdr3_nt: TGTGCCAGCAGCGAGGGCGCGGGGGCTCAGCCCCAGCATTTT; cdr3_aa: CASSEGAGAQPQHF
j_call: TRBJ2-7; d_call: -; clone_size: -; v_call: TRBV7-9; cdr3_nt: TGTGCCAGCAACCTCGGCTACGAGCAGTACTTC; cdr3_aa: CASNLGYEQYF
j_call: TRBJ2-6; d_call: -; clone_size: -; v_call: TRBV6-5; cdr3_nt: TGTGCCAGCAGTTACTCGACGGGCTCTGGGGCCAACGTCCTGACTTTC; cdr3_aa: CASSYSTGSGANVLTF
j_call: TRBJ1-1; d_call: -; clone_size: -; v_call: TRBV28; cdr3_nt: TGTGCCAGCAGTTTCCTCCAGGGAATGAACACTGAAGCTTTCTTT; cdr3_aa: CASSFLQGMNTEAFF
j_call: TRBJ1-2; d_call: TRBD1; clone_size: -; v_call: TRBV4-1; cdr3_nt: TGCGCCAGCCGACTAGATTATTCAACCCGGGACAGGAACTATGGCTACACCTTC; cdr3_aa: CASRLDYSTRDRNYGYTF
j_call: TRBJ1-5; d_call: -; clone_size: -; v_call: TRBV7-2; cdr3_nt: TGTGCCAGCAGCTTAAGGAGCGGGGCCGGGGGCAATCAGCCCCAGCATTTT; cdr3_aa: CASSLRSGAGGNQPQHF
j_call: TRBJ1-6; d_call: -; clone_size: -; v_call: TRBV5-5; cdr3_nt: TGTGCCAGCAGCGTCCTACAGGGCAAGTCACCCCTCCACTTT; cdr3_aa: CASSVLQGKSPLHF
j_call: TRBJ1-1; d_call: -; clone_size: -; v_call: TRBV11-2; cdr3_nt: TGTGCCAGCAGCTCGCAGCGGGGGGGCGGGAACACTGAAGCTTTCTTT; cdr3_aa: CASSSQRGGGNTEAFF
j_call: TRBJ1-5; d_call: -; clone_size: -; v_call: TRBV10-3; cdr3_nt: TGTGCCACCTCCGTGGACAACAATCAGCCCCAGCATTTT; cdr3_aa: CATSVDNNQPQHF
j_call: TRBJ1-1; d_call: -; clone_size: -; v_call: TRBV29-1; cdr3_nt: TGCAGCGTTGAAAGACAGCCAAAGAACACTGAAGCTTTCTTT; cdr3_aa: CSVERQPKNTEAFF
j_call: TRBJ2-7; d_call: TRBD2; clone_size: -; v_call: TRBV5-1; cdr3_nt: TGCGCCAGCAGCTGGGAGCGGGGGCACGAGCAGTACTTC; cdr3_aa: CASSWERGHEQYF
j_call: TRBJ1-3; d_call: -; clone_size: -; v_call: TRBV30; cdr3_nt: TGTGCCTGGGCATCACAGGGAGGAAACACCATATATTTT; cdr3_aa: CAWASQGGNTIYF
j_call: TRBJ2-3; d_call: TRBD2; clone_size: -; v_call: TRBV28; cdr3_nt: TGTGCCAGCAGTTTAAGTCTAGCGGGAGTTGCAGATACGCAGTATTTT; cdr3_aa: CASSLSLAGVADTQYF
j_call: TRBJ2-1; d_call: -; clone_size: -; v_call: TRBV19; cdr3_nt: TGTGCCAGTAGTATAGCTGCGGGACCCAATGAGCAGTTCTTC; cdr3_aa: CASSIAAGPNEQFF